This T cell receptor (beta chain) is drawn from a study of CD8+ T cells in alopecia areata. Germline V gives CDR1 LNHNV, CDR2 YYDKDF (reference sequence). V was cut by 0 bases and J by 7 bases, with 16 bases left in between. The CDR3 length is 17 residues. Treatment here: oral pan-JAK inhibitor, 5-10 mg twice daily. The authors extracted RNA and reverse transcribed it into cDNA as the sequencing template. The assay was immunoSEQ multiplex PCR, and TCRdb's table has in-frame clones only and misses some. The repertoire holds approximately 300,000 clones, 55% to 75% seen once, with about 1.8% in the top ten.

The V and J genes are TRBV15 and TRBJ1-6; possible D gene TRBD1, 6 bases. The source was CD4+ T cells sorted from blood, collected at week 24, from a patient treated with tofacitinib. The TCR comes from a human donor with alopecia areata. The CDR3 bases are TGTGCCACCAGCAGAGACGACACAGGGCGACCCAATTCACCCCTCCACTTT. This sequence encodes CATSRDDTGRPNSPLHF.